Shown below are 22 T cell receptor beta chains from a single sample sequenced in a study of T cells in women clearing cervical HPV infection. Method: immunoSEQ multiplex PCR; TCRdb's copy keeps in-frame clones and lacks some. Its clone listing holds 30,000 to 45,000 clones. Sequenced: blood buffy coat. Receptors were obtained from a woman aged 18-70 years with a cervical HPV16 infection that either progressed to CIN3+ or cleared (not recorded which).

Comments on this clone: Coverage ceases 3 residues before the CDR3 finishes, and the germline J gene fills in the end. V gene TRBV30 combines with J gene TRBJ2-3; 7 bases match TRBD2. This CDR3 contains 13 residues. Germline CDR1 is GTSNPN and CDR2 is SVGIG (reference sequence). The CDR3 loop is CAWSRGGQETQYF. The DNA read from the CDR3 is TGTGCCTGGAGTCGGGGAGGGCAAGAGACG.

In regard to this clone: One end of the junction is discordant with germline, which a read error may explain. The CDR3 end falls 3 residues outside the read, so it is completed with the germline J gene. The J gene is TRBJ1-2, the V gene TRBV7-9; 9 nucleotides agree with TRBD1. The CDR3 loop spans 15 amino acids. Germline assignment: CDR1 SEHNR and CDR2 FQNEAQ (reference sequence). CDR3 loop: CASSLAGQGPHDYTF. The CDR3 bases that were read are TGTGCCAGCAGCCTAGCGGGACAGGGTCCCCACGAC.

Comments on this clone: The read is 3 residues too short to cover the CDR3 end, so that end is filled in from the germline J gene. The chain is built from TRBV19 and TRBJ2-3; D possibly corresponds to TRBD2 (6 bases). The CDR3 has 18 residues. V was shortened by 0 bases and J by 3 bases, with 19 bases between the two germline ends. Germline CDR1 is LNHDA and CDR2 is SQIVND (reference sequence). CDR3 loop: CASSIDPVGGLVTDTQYF. The CDR3 bases that were read are TGTGCCAGTAGTATAGACCCCGTTGGAGGGTTGGTAACAGATACG.

On this clone: The CDR3 end lies 3 residues beyond the end of the read and is filled in from the germline J gene. The rearrangement uses TRBV5-1 and TRBJ1-1, with D possibly TRBD1 on 5 matching bases. The CDR3 covers 14 residues. The V end was cut by 4 bases, the J end by 6 bases, with 16 bases between. The germline CDR1 and CDR2 sequences are SGHRS and YFSETQ. The DNA read from the CDR3 is TGCGCCAGCAGCCTGGAGGGGTCCTCTGCTGAA. Amino acids: CASSLEGSSAE. The CDR3, in full, reads CASSLEGSSAEAFF.

Comments on this clone: The read comes to an end 3 residues before the CDR3 does, leaving the germline J gene to fill in the end. The chain combines TRBV29-1 with TRBJ1-4, with D uncertain. This CDR3 has 12 amino acids. With 8 bases removed from V and 5 bases from J, the gap between germline ends came to 12 bases. Germline V gives CDR1 SQVTM, CDR2 ANQGSEA. CDR3 DNA, as far as it was read: TGCAGCTCCAGACTTGGAAATGAAAAA. Translating gives CSSRLGNEK. The complete CDR3 protein is CSSRLGNEKLFF.

Note on this clone: The CDR3 end is not reached by the read, which stops 3 residues before it; the germline J gene fills it in. V is TRBV19 and J is TRBJ2-2; 8 nucleotides match TRBD2. The germline CDR1 and CDR2 sequences are LNHDA and SQIVND (reference sequence). Trimming at V came to 5 bases and at J to 5 bases, leaving 7 bases not matched to a gene. This CDR3 is built from 15 residues. The DNA read from the CDR3 is TGTGCCAGTAGTGGGATGACGGGGGGGACCGGGGAG. It is translated as CASSGMTGGTGE. The CDR3 reads in full as CASSGMTGGTGELFF. The full variable domain, completed using reference TRBV19 and TRBJ2-2, is DGGITQSPKYLFRKEGQNVTLSCEQNLNHDAMYWYRQDPGQGLRLIYYSQIVNDFQKGDIAEGYSVSREKKESFPLTVTSAQKNPTAFYLCASSGMTGGTGELFFGEGSRLTVL.

As to this clone: The read ends 3 residues early relative to the CDR3; the germline J gene fills the gap. The chain recombines TRBV20-1 with TRBJ1-2; 9 bases are a match to TRBD1. The CDR3 length is 16 residues. CDR1 DFQATT and CDR2 SNEGSKA come from the germline V gene (reference sequence). Trimming took 0 bases from V and 4 from J; bases not matched to a gene: 9. The CDR3 DNA, read in part, is TGCAGTGCTAGAGATCTCGTACAGGGGGCAGTCTATGGC. Its translation: CSARDLVQGAVYG. The whole CDR3 is CSARDLVQGAVYGYTF.

As concerns this clone: The read falls 3 residues short of the CDR3 end, and the missing part is taken from the germline J gene. This chain joins TRBV5-6 and TRBJ2-7; weak D call: TRBD1 (7 bases). Trimming shortened V by 3 bases and J by 4 bases, and 17 bases separated the two germline ends. The CDR3 has 15 amino acids. Germline CDR1 and CDR2: SGHDT and YYEEEE. CDR3 DNA, as far as it was read: TGTGCCAGCAGCTCGTCGCGGGACAGCGGGTACGAG. This gives the protein CASSSSRDSGYE. The entire CDR3 protein is CASSSSRDSGYEQYF.

In regard to this clone: The read terminates 3 residues before the CDR3 end, so the remaining end is supplied by the germline J gene. This chain joins TRBV27 and TRBJ2-7, with 7 bases lining up with TRBD1. After removal of 2 bases from V and 0 bases from J, the junction contained 7 bases not matched to a gene. CDR3 length: 16 residues. The germline V gene encodes CDR1 MNHEY and CDR2 SMNVEV (reference sequence). The CDR3 sequence is CASSLSARDSSYEQYF. The covered CDR3 bases are TGTGCCAGCAGTTTAAGTGCTAGGGACAGCTCCTACGAG.

With regard to this clone: The CDR3 end lies 3 residues beyond the end of the read and is filled in from the germline J gene. The chain couples TRBV5-1 to TRBJ2-5; D is uncertain. The V end was cut by 4 bases, the J end by 2 bases, with 12 bases between. Per germline, CDR1 SGHRS and CDR2 YFSETQ. The CDR3 is 14 residues long. The CDR3 is CASSLSIAQETQYF. The part of the CDR3 DNA that was read is TGCGCCAGCAGCCTCTCCATAGCTCAAGAGACC.

A note on this clone: The read terminates 3 residues before the CDR3 end, so the remaining end is supplied by the germline J gene. The chain has TRBV4-2 and TRBJ1-4; D call uncertain. CDR1 and CDR2 from the germline V gene are LGHNA and YNFKEQ. V lost 0 bases and J lost 8, with 22 bases in between. This CDR3 spans 18 amino acids. CDR3 DNA, as far as it was read: TGTGCCAGCAGCCAAGAGTCACCCATACGGTCCGATTTCGAAAAA. Residues: CASSQESPIRSDFEK. The whole CDR3 is CASSQESPIRSDFEKLFF.

As for this clone: The missing CDR3 end, 3 residues past where the read stops, is filled in from the germline J gene. The rearrangement uses TRBV2 and TRBJ2-2; D is perhaps TRBD1 (5 bases). Trimming cost V 6 bases and J 0 bases, with 11 bases left between them. The germline CDR1 and CDR2 sequences are SNHLY and FYNNEI. CDR3 length equals 15 residues. Incomplete CDR3 DNA: TGTGCCAGCAGCAGACAGCCCCCGAACACCGGGGAG. Its protein product is CASSRQPPNTGE. The CDR3 as a whole reads CASSRQPPNTGELFF.

In regard to this clone: The read ends 3 residues early relative to the CDR3; the germline J gene fills the gap. V gene TRBV20-1 combines with J gene TRBJ2-2; 10 bases match TRBD1. The CDR3 runs to 15 residues. CDR1 is DFQATT, CDR2 SNEGSKA, per germline (reference sequence). The CDR3: CSASTGGHGANVLFF. The DNA read from the CDR3 is TGCAGTGCTTCGACAGGGGGCCACGGGGCCAACGTG.

As to this clone: The read is 3 residues too short to cover the CDR3 end, so that end is filled in from the germline J gene. V usage is TRBV19 and J usage is TRBJ1-2, with D tentatively TRBD1 (5 bases). This CDR3 is built from 15 residues. CDR1 LNHDA and CDR2 SQIVND come from the germline V gene (reference sequence). CDR3 DNA, as far as it was read: TGTGCCAGTAGTAGTGGGGAGGGACTTGTATACGGG. Its protein product is CASSSGEGLVYG. The CDR3 reads in full as CASSSGEGLVYGYTF.

Of note for this clone: The CDR3 end lies 3 residues beyond the end of the read and is filled in from the germline J gene. The chain combines TRBV4-1 with TRBJ2-7; D is perhaps TRBD1 (8 bases). This CDR3 spans 15 amino acids. In germline, CDR1 is MGHRA, CDR2 YSYEKL. V lost 2 bases to trimming and J lost 2 bases, with 13 bases between them. The CDR3 bases that were read are TGCGCCAGCAGCCAAAGCGGGACAGGAGCCTACGAG. It is translated as CASSQSGTGAYE. The CDR3 reads in full as CASSQSGTGAYEQYF.

As to this clone: Read data end 3 residues before the CDR3 end; the end is taken from the germline J gene. The chain is built from TRBV7-9 and TRBJ2-2, with D perhaps matching TRBD1 (5 bases). The CDR3 sequence is 12 residues long. Germline loops: CDR1 SEHNR, CDR2 FQNEAQ (reference sequence). Trimming took off 10 bases at V and 6 bases at J, with 12 bases between the two ends. Incomplete CDR3 DNA: TGTGCCACGTCTAGGGGATCCGGGGAG. It yields the protein CATSRGSGE. The whole CDR3 sequence reads CATSRGSGELFF.

With regard to this clone: The read gets to within 3 residues of the CDR3 end, and the germline J gene fills in the rest. The gene calls are TRBV20-1 and TRBJ2-1; TRBD2 matches 12 bases. CDR1 is DFQATT, CDR2 SNEGSKA, per germline (reference sequence). With 3 bases clipped from V and 5 bases from J, the junction kept 14 bases outside the gene matches. This CDR3 has 18 residues. The CDR3 spells CSASPLAGGPKPHNEQFF. CDR3 bases read: TGCAGTGCTAGCCCTCTAGCGGGAGGGCCTAAGCCCCACAATGAG.

Details on this clone: The read falls 3 residues short of the CDR3 end, and the missing part is taken from the germline J gene. The chain uses TRBV5-1 and TRBJ2-7; no reliable D call. The CDR3 extends over 14 amino acids. V was cut by 0 bases and J by 6 bases, with 13 bases left in between. The V gene's germline CDR1 is SGHRS and CDR2 YFSETQ. The CDR3 reads CASSLDETSLEQYF. CDR3 DNA, as far as it was read: TGCGCCAGCAGCTTGGATGAGACTTCTCTCGAG.

As regards this clone: The read ends 3 residues shy of where the CDR3 ends; the end is completed using the germline J gene. The genes are TRBV5-1 and TRBJ2-3, with D perhaps TRBD2 (5 bases). Germline lookup yields CDR1 SGHRS and CDR2 YFSETQ. The CDR3 is 15 amino acids. This CDR3 is CASSLGTPSNQPQYF. Incomplete CDR3 DNA: TGCGCCAGCAGCTTGGGGACTCCTAGCAATCAGCCG. Together with reference TRBV5-1 and TRBJ2-3, the CDR3 gives the full variable domain: KAGVTQTPRYLIKTRGQQVTLSCSPISGHRSVSWYQQTPGQGLQFLFEYFSETQRNKGNFPGRFSGRQFSNSRSEMNVSTLELGDSALYLCASSLGTPSNQPQYFGPGTRLTVL.

Comments on this clone: Coverage ceases 3 residues before the CDR3 finishes, and the germline J gene fills in the end. The chain links TRBV10-3 to TRBJ1-4; 9 bases map to TRBD1. The CDR3 length is 14 residues. Germline CDR1 and CDR2: ENHRY and SYGVKD. CDR3: CAIGRTGADSPLFF. The covered CDR3 bases are TGTGCCATCGGCCGGACAGGGGCAGATTCACCA.

On this clone itself: The missing CDR3 end, 3 residues past where the read stops, is filled in from the germline J gene. The chain links TRBV18 to TRBJ2-1; TRBD2 agrees at 10 bases. Germline CDR1 and CDR2: KGHSH and LQKENI. This CDR3 contains 15 residues. J was trimmed by 5 bases and V by 3 bases; bases with no gene match: 4. CDR3 bases read: TGTGCCAGCTCACCCGGACTAGCGGAACACAATGAG. This translates into CASSPGLAEHNE. The full-length CDR3 reads as CASSPGLAEHNEQFF. The full variable domain, rest sourced from reference TRBV18 and TRBJ2-1, is NAGVMQNPRHLVRRRGQEARLRCSPMKGHSHVYWYRQLPEEGLKFMVYLQKENIIDESGMPKERFSAEFPKEGPSILRIQQVVRGDSAAYFCASSPGLAEHNEQFFGPGTRLTVL.

With respect to this clone: The read ends 3 residues shy of where the CDR3 ends; the end is completed using the germline J gene. The chain carries TRBV20-1 and TRBJ2-7; D ambiguous. The CDR3 contains 12 residues. Per the germline V gene, CDR1 is DFQATT and CDR2 is SNEGSKA (reference sequence). Trimming shortened V by 0 bases and J by 3 bases, and 6 bases separated the two germline ends. The covered CDR3 bases are TGCAGTGCTAGAGATACAGACTACGAG. Encoded protein: CSARDTDYE. The full CDR3 is CSARDTDYEQYF.